This TCR beta chain is drawn from a study of T cell repertoires in cytomegalovirus infection. TCRdb reanalysed the reads using MiXCR and keeps one entry per CDR3 protein. Of 570,000 or so distinct CDR3 sequences listed, roughly 42% are singletons. This CDR3 has 14 amino acids. In germline, CDR1 is MNHNY, CDR2 SVGAGI (reference sequence). V lost 4 bases to trimming and J lost 5 bases, with 14 bases between them. Comment on this clonotype: Its antigen remains unidentified.

The V gene is TRBV6-6, the J gene TRBJ1-1; tentative D call: TRBD1 (6 bases). The clonotype originates from a human donor in good health (CMV status not recorded). Some clones in this sample may be carry-over from other donors' samples. Source: cultured PBMCs, taken from culture after CMV antigen stimulation. CDR3 in amino acids: CASSSQGQSTEAFF. CDR3 nucleotide sequence: TGTGCCAGCAGTTCACAGGGCCAATCGACTGAAGCTTTCTTT.